This T cell receptor beta chain is from a study of blood T cell repertoires in COVID-19. At the level of the study: Sources were T cells, B-cell-depleted T cells, or PBMCs; the material itself was cDNA or gDNA.

The germline CDR1 and CDR2 sequences are LNHDA and SQIVND (reference sequence). CDR3 size: 13 residues. The V end lost 8 bases, the J end lost 8 bases, and 16 bases lay between the germline ends. As originally analysed: By means of reference gene primer amplification, nucleated cell counts were estimated. The table came from immunoSEQ multiplex PCR; TCRdb's copy has only in-frame clones and leaves some out. For V, J and clone size, that table is used; D and trimming come from the DNA. Counted here are approximately 220,000 clones, roughly 80% occurring once; the ten biggest clones make up about 7.4%.

Sequenced material: peripheral blood. This TCR came from a woman at least 80 years old with acute or convalescent COVID-19. This chain joins TRBV19 and TRBJ2-1; tentatively, D is TRBD1 (6 bases). The CDR3: CASATRTADEQFF. The CDR3 DNA is TGTGCCAGTGCCACTAGGACAGCCGATGAGCAGTTCTTC.